The clone carrying this T cell receptor beta chain came up once. Per the authors' pipeline: Amplification from reference gene primers served as the basis for estimated nucleated cell counts. Sequencing used immunoSEQ multiplex PCR; TCRdb keeps in-frame clones, though not all of them. V, J and clone size reflect that table, while D and trimming were determined from the DNA. The sample comprises under 250,000 clones, under 90% of which are singletons, and about 4.8% rests with the top ten. The data stem from a study of blood T cell repertoires in COVID-19. Individuals drawn from approximately 26 US areas were about 18 to 95 years old. Grouping used clinical history reported by participants in a survey and questionnaire. Between the trimmed V and J ends, which lost 3 bases and 4 bases, there was a span of 12 bases. Germline lookup yields CDR1 LNHDA and CDR2 SQIVND (reference sequence). The CDR3 spans 14 residues.

The clonotype originates from a woman aged 45-65 years who had been exposed to COVID-19. The V and J genes are TRBV19 and TRBJ1-2; no definite D call. The sequencing sample was made of PBMCs or T cells enriched from blood (not recorded which). CDR3 loop: CASSIVGGSYGYTF. The CDR3 nucleotides are TGTGCCAGTAGTATTGTGGGCGGGAGCTATGGCTACACCTTC.